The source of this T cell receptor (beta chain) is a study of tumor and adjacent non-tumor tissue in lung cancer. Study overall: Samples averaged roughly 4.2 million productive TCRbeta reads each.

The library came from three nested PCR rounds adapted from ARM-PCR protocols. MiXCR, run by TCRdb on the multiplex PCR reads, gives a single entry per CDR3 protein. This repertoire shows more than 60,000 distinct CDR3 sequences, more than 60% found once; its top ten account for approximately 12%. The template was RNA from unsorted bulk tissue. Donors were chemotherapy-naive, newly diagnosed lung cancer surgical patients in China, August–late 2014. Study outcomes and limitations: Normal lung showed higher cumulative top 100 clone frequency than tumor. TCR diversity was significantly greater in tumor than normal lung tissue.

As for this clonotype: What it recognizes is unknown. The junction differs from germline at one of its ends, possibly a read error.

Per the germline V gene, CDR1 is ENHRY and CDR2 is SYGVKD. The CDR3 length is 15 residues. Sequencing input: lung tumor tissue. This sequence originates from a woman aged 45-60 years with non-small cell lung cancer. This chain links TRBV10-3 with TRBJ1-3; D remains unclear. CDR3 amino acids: CTIIPDAHSGDTIYF. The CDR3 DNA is TGTACCATCATCCCGGATGCCCACTCTGGAGACACCATATATTTT.